The rows below give T cell receptor beta chains drawn from one sample of a study. MiXCR, run by TCRdb on the RT-PCR reads, gives a single entry per CDR3 protein. The sample yields hundreds of thousands of distinct CDR3 sequences, around 14% seen once. The sample taken for sequencing was memory CD4+ T cells from blood. These receptors were obtained from a female donor in good health, serving as a healthy control. Each CDR3 is given with its conserved first and last residue. The D gene is left open where the match is weak. Clone sizes are given selectively: once, few, many, or a class where the clone is expanded.

TRBV20-1	few	-	TRBJ2-1	TGCAGTGCCGACCAGAGCTCCTACAATGAGCAGTTCTTC	CSADQSSYNEQFF
TRBV21-1	-	-	TRBJ2-7	TGTGCCAGCAGCGCCTGGACAGGTGGATGCGAGCAGTACTTC	CASSAWTGGCEQYF
TRBV3-1	few	-	TRBJ2-6	TGTGCCAGCAGCCAAGGAGATTTGGGCTCATCTGGGGCCAACGTCCTGACTTTC	CASSQGDLGSSGANVLTF
TRBV7-8	-	-	TRBJ2-7	TGTGCCAGCAGCTCCCAACTGACGGCTACCTACGAGCAGTACTTC	CASSSQLTATYEQYF
TRBV28	few	-	TRBJ2-2	TGTGCCAGCAGAGGGGCAGGGGAAACCGGGGAGCTGTTTTTT	CASRGAGETGELFF
TRBV11-2	-	-	TRBJ2-1	TGTGCCGTCAAGCACGGGAGAAATTACAATGAGCAGTTCTTC	CAVKHGRNYNEQFF
TRBV7-2	few	TRBD2	TRBJ2-2	TGTGCCAGCAGCGTCCGCGGGGGAGCGAACACCGGGGAGCTGTTTTTT	CASSVRGGANTGELFF
TRBV7-8	-	TRBD2	TRBJ2-7	TGTGCCAGCAGCAGGACTAGCGGCTTTAGTAGTTCCTACGAGCAGTACTTC	CASSRTSGFSSSYEQYF
TRBV7-2	many	-	TRBJ2-7	TGTGCCAGCAGCCCGGGGGGCGGATCCCACTACGAGCAGTACTTC	CASSPGGGSHYEQYF
TRBV29-1	-	-	TRBJ1-1	TGCAGCGTTGAAGAAAACCCGGGGTTCGCTTTCTTT	CSVEENPGFAFF
TRBV5-1	-	-	TRBJ2-3	TGCGCCAGCAGCTTGGAGGGATTGGGATCTGGGTCTACGCAGTATTTT	CASSLEGLGSGSTQYF
TRBV4-2	-	-	TRBJ2-4	TGTGCCAGCAGCCAAGCGGCGGGACTAGCCAAAAACATTCAGTACTTC	CASSQAAGLAKNIQYF
TRBV6-1	-	TRBD1	TRBJ1-5	TGTGCCAGCACTCGGACAGGGGCCGCTCAGCCCCAGCATTTT	CASTRTGAAQPQHF
TRBV6-6	many	TRBD1	TRBJ1-2	TGTGCCAGCCGCTCGAGACGGGACACCCAGGGGGGCTATGGCTACACCTTC	CASRSRRDTQGGYGYTF
TRBV10-3	-	TRBD2	TRBJ2-2	TGTGCCATCGGAATACTAGCGGGGGGAGTAACCGGGGAGCTGTTTTTT	CAIGILAGGVTGELFF
TRBV20-1	-	-	TRBJ2-2	TGCAGTGCCCCTGTTGGGACTAACACCGGGGAGCTGTTTTTT	CSAPVGTNTGELFF
TRBV28	-	TRBD1	TRBJ2-5	TGTGCCAGCAGTCCGTTAAGGGACAGGGGTAGTCGAGGAGAGACCCAGTACTTC	CASSPLRDRGSRGETQYF
TRBV29-1	many	-	TRBJ2-7	TGCAGCGTTGAAGTAGGGGGCTACGAGCAGTACTTC	CSVEVGGYEQYF
TRBV10-3	many	TRBD2	TRBJ2-3	TGTGCCATCAGGACTAGCGGGAGCACAGATACGCAGTATTTT	CAIRTSGSTDTQYF
TRBV20-1	many	-	TRBJ2-7	TGCAGTGGGGCCAGAGCCTACGAGCAGTACTTC	CSGARAYEQYF
TRBV5-1	few	-	TRBJ2-2	TGCGCCAGCAGCCGCCTTGAGGGGGTAGCCGGGGAGCTGTTTTTT	CASSRLEGVAGELFF
TRBV4-3	many	TRBD1	TRBJ1-1	TGCGCCAGCAGCCAAGCCCCCGGACAGGGGGCGCGGAACACTGAAGCTTTCTTT	CASSQAPGQGARNTEAFF
TRBV4-3	few	TRBD2	TRBJ2-1	TGCGCCAGCAGCCATCTACCGCTAGCGGGGGGGGGTTATGAGCAGTTCTTC	CASSHLPLAGGGYEQFF
TRBV9	many	TRBD1	TRBJ1-2	TGTGCCAGCAGCCCCCGACAGGGGGCTTACTATGGCTACACCTTC	CASSPRQGAYYGYTF
TRBV5-1	-	TRBD1	TRBJ2-7	TGCGCCAGCAGCTTAAGACAGGGGGAGGGCGAGCAGTACTTC	CASSLRQGEGEQYF
TRBV20-1	-	-	TRBJ1-4	TGCAGTGCCATCGGACGGAATAATGAAAAACTGTTTTTT	CSAIGRNNEKLFF
TRBV6-5	many	TRBD1	TRBJ2-7	TGTGCCAGCAGTTACCAGGGACAGGGGGGATACGAGCAGTACTTC	CASSYQGQGGYEQYF